The 26 T cell receptor beta chains below come from one sample, sequenced in a study of blood T cell repertoires in COVID-19. Data came from immunoSEQ multiplex PCR; TCRdb stores just in-frame clones and leaves some out. The sample comprises about 180,000 clones, 85% to 90% of which are singletons, and 2% to 2.5% rests with the top ten. Sequenced material: PBMCs or T cells enriched from blood (not recorded which). These receptors all come from a woman in her thirties or forties with acute COVID-19.

The CDR3 spells CASSPRPRTSDYNEQFF. The CDR3 DNA reads as TGCGCCAGCAGCCCCCGACCCAGGACTAGCGACTACAATGAGCAGTTCTTC. The chain joins TRBV4-1 to TRBJ2-1, with TRBD2 identical over 9 bases. Per germline, CDR1 MGHRA and CDR2 YSYEKL. V lost 4 bases, J lost 3 bases, and 10 bases stayed unmatched. The CDR3 totals 17 residues.

The chain has TRBV7-9 and TRBJ1-6; D remains ambiguous. The CDR3 length is 13 residues. Trimming removed 1 base from V and 8 bases from J, with 6 bases in between. Germline lookup yields CDR1 SEHNR and CDR2 FQNEAQ (reference sequence). The CDR3 region is CASSLVLYSPLHF. The CDR3 coding sequence is TGTGCCAGCAGCTTAGTACTCTATTCACCCCTCCACTTT. Combining the CDR3 with reference TRBV7-9 and TRBJ1-6 gives the whole variable domain DTGVSQNPRHKITKRGQNVTFRCDPISEHNRLYWYRQTLGQGPEFLTYFQNEAQLEKSRLLSDRFSAERPKGSFSTLEIQRTEQGDSAMYLCASSLVLYSPLHFGNGTRLTVT.

This chain links TRBV7-9 with TRBJ2-1; 8 bases line up with TRBD2. The CDR3 loop spans 13 amino acids. In germline, CDR1 is SEHNR, CDR2 FQNEAQ (reference sequence). The trim removed 3 bases at V and 14 bases at J, leaving 9 bases unmatched. CDR3 sequence reads: CASSFVTGGPEFF. CDR3 nucleotides: TGTGCCAGCAGCTTCGTGACGGGAGGGCCGGAGTTCTTC. The variable domain in full, with the rest retrieved from reference TRBV7-9 and TRBJ2-1, is DTGVSQNPRHKITKRGQNVTFRCDPISEHNRLYWYRQTLGQGPEFLTYFQNEAQLEKSRLLSDRFSAERPKGSFSTLEIQRTEQGDSAMYLCASSFVTGGPEFFGPGTRLTVL.

The chain uses TRBV19 and TRBJ2-1; TRBD2 aligns across 8 bases. The CDR3 consists of 15 residues. Germline V gene lookup returns CDR1 LNHDA and CDR2 SQIVND (reference sequence). V dropped 2 bases and J dropped 0; count of bases not matched to a gene: 0. CDR3 sequence: CASSISGSSYNEQFF. In DNA, the CDR3 is TGTGCCAGTAGTATAAGCGGGAGCTCCTACAATGAGCAGTTCTTC.

This chain joins TRBV15 and TRBJ2-7; 9 nucleotides agree with TRBD1. The germline CDR1 and CDR2 sequences are LNHNV and YYDKDF (reference sequence). The CDR3 length is 14 residues. Trimming took 8 bases from V and 4 from J; bases not matched to a gene: 9. CDR3 sequence: CATSLGTGLYEQYF. The DNA of the CDR3 is TGTGCCACCTCCCTTGGGACAGGGCTTTACGAGCAGTACTTC.

This clone occurred once. V is TRBV30 and J is TRBJ2-3; D possibly corresponds to TRBD2 (6 bases). There are 16 residues in the CDR3. Germline lookup yields CDR1 GTSNPN and CDR2 SVGIG (reference sequence). V was trimmed by 0 bases and J by 2 bases, leaving 15 bases between them. CDR3 protein: CAWSVGSSEDTDTQYF. The CDR3, as DNA: TGTGCCTGGAGTGTAGGGTCTAGCGAAGACACAGATACGCAGTATTTT. The full variable domain, with the rest looked up from reference TRBV30 and TRBJ2-3, is SQTIHQWPATLVQPVGSPLSLECTVEGTSNPNLYWYRQAAGRGLQLLFYSVGIGQISSEVPQNLSASRPQDRQFILSSKKLLLSDSGFYLCAWSVGSSEDTDTQYFGPGTRLTVL.

This chain links TRBV11-2 with TRBJ2-5; 13 bases match TRBD2. Germline values: CDR1 SGHAT, CDR2 FQNNGV. This CDR3 is 18 amino acids long. J lost 3 bases, V lost 2 bases, and 9 bases had no gene match. The CDR3 sequence: CASSLIKLAGGIEETQYF. In DNA form, the CDR3 reads TGTGCCAGCAGCTTAATTAAACTAGCGGGGGGGATAGAAGAGACCCAGTACTTC.

The chain is built from TRBV2 and TRBJ1-5; D uncertain. CDR1 SNHLY and CDR2 FYNNEI come from the germline V gene. The CDR3 has 14 residues. Trimming removed 11 bases from V and 2 bases from J, with 16 bases in between. The chain's CDR3 is CAGGQNYGNQPQHF. The DNA for the CDR3 is TGTGCCGGCGGGCAGAACTATGGCAATCAGCCCCAGCATTTT.

In its sample, this clone was seen a few times. V usage is TRBV27 and J usage is TRBJ1-2; D is uncertain. Germline V gives CDR1 MNHEY, CDR2 SMNVEV (reference sequence). This CDR3 region has 14 residues. The germline V and J ends were trimmed by 6 bases and 6 bases, with 17 bases remaining between them. The chain's CDR3 is CASSVGLTGDGYTF. CDR3 bases: TGTGCCAGCAGCGTCGGGCTAACCGGGGATGGCTACACCTTC.

The chain recombines TRBV11-1 with TRBJ2-5; no definite D call. This CDR3 has 11 residues. Germline assignment: CDR1 SGHAT and CDR2 FQDESV (reference sequence). V lost 2 bases and J 4 bases, leaving 2 bases between the germline ends. Written as DNA, the CDR3 is TGTGCCAGCAGCTTACGAGAGACCCAGTACTTC. It specifies CASSLRETQYF.

This clone has just one count. The chain links TRBV27 to TRBJ2-5; 8 nucleotides agree with TRBD2. Unmatched junction bases numbered 14, after V lost 6 bases and J lost 5 bases. In germline, CDR1 is MNHEY, CDR2 SMNVEV (reference sequence). The CDR3 is 16 residues long. Here the CDR3 DNA reads TGTGCCAGCAGCGGGGTTGTAGGGACTAGAGGGGAGACCCAGTACTTC. Protein: CASSGVVGTRGETQYF.

Written as DNA, the CDR3 is TGTGCCTGGAAAAAAGCGGATAGCACAGATACGCAGTATTTT. Its protein product is CAWKKADSTDTQYF. The J gene is TRBJ2-3, the V gene TRBV30, with D maybe TRBD2 (5 bases). The CDR3 spans 14 residues. The germline gives CDR1 GTSNPN, CDR2 SVGIG (reference sequence). The ends were cut back, 4 bases at V and 0 bases at J, with 11 bases in the middle.

The rearrangement uses TRBV11-2 and TRBJ1-3, with 7 bases matching TRBD1. V dropped 1 base and J dropped 2; count of bases not matched to a gene: 2. Germline loops: CDR1 SGHAT, CDR2 FQNNGV. The CDR3 is made up of 15 amino acids. The CDR3 nucleotides are TGTGCCAGCAGCTTAGCCGGGACAGCTGGAAACACCATATATTTT. Translating it yields CASSLAGTAGNTIYF.

The chain employs TRBV13 and TRBJ2-7; D not resolved. The germline CDR1 and CDR2 sequences are PRHDT and FYEKMQ (reference sequence). The CDR3 is 13 amino acids. V gave up 5 bases and J gave up 3 bases, with 11 bases separating them. CDR3 loop: CASSLLSNYEQYF. In DNA form, the CDR3 reads TGTGCCAGCAGCCTACTGTCTAACTACGAGCAGTACTTC.

The gene calls are TRBV19 and TRBJ2-7, with 7 bases that match TRBD2. Germline CDR1 is LNHDA and CDR2 is SQIVND (reference sequence). This CDR3 region has 13 residues. The trim removed 9 bases at V and 0 bases at J, leaving 5 bases unmatched. The CDR3 is CASRGTNSYEQYF. The CDR3 DNA is TGTGCCAGCCGAGGGACTAACTCCTACGAGCAGTACTTC.

The chain couples TRBV3-1 (or the pseudogene TRBV3-2) to TRBJ2-5; 10 positions match TRBD2. Trimming took 4 bases from V and 2 from J; bases not matched to a gene: 22. This CDR3 is built from 21 residues. Germline CDR1 is LGHDT and CDR2 is YNNKEL (reference sequence). The chain's CDR3 is CASSPRLPAGGPALPQETQYF. Written as DNA, the CDR3 is TGTGCCAGCAGCCCCAGACTTCCAGCGGGGGGGCCTGCCCTTCCTCAAGAGACCCAGTACTTC.

The V gene is TRBV7-6, the J gene TRBJ1-1; D is ambiguous. Germline V gene lookup returns CDR1 SGHVS and CDR2 FNYEAQ. Trimming pared 2 bases from V and 4 bases from J, leaving 14 bases between. This CDR3 spans 15 amino acids. This CDR3 is CASSLRGPGSTEAFF. In DNA, the CDR3 is TGTGCCAGCAGCTTAAGAGGCCCCGGTAGCACTGAAGCTTTCTTT.

The rearrangement links TRBV18 to TRBJ2-5; maybe TRBD1 (5 bases). Germline-derived CDR1 and CDR2 are KGHSH and LQKENI. CDR3 length: 14 amino acids. V dropped 4 bases and J dropped 6 bases, with 15 bases sitting between them. The CDR3 DNA follows: TGTGCCAGCTCACTGTCAGGGCCCCTGAAGACCCAGTACTTC. Translation gives CASSLSGPLKTQYF.

The CDR3 DNA is TGTGCCAGCAGTTCCACAGTTTCCCTCCCTGGAAACACCATATATTTT. Its protein is CASSSTVSLPGNTIYF. This chain joins TRBV28 and TRBJ1-3; D is undetermined. This CDR3 region has 16 residues. Germline V gene sequence: CDR1 MDHEN, CDR2 SYDVKM. V was pared by 4 bases and J by 2 bases, with 15 bases between.

This clone was detected a few times. The chain links TRBV5-4 to TRBJ2-7; tentatively, D is TRBD2 (5 bases). Trimming stripped 3 bases from V and 8 bases from J, with 9 bases between. CDR1 is SGHNT, CDR2 YYREEE, per germline (reference sequence). The CDR3 has 11 residues. CDR3 in amino acids: CASSWESQQYF. In DNA form, the CDR3 reads TGTGCCAGCAGCTGGGAGTCCCAGCAGTACTTC.

This rearrangement joins TRBV9 to TRBJ2-1; tentatively, D is TRBD2 (5 bases). CDR1 is SGDLS, CDR2 YYNGEE, per germline. Between the trimmed V and J ends, which lost 7 bases and 7 bases, there was a span of 21 bases. The CDR3 totals 15 residues. The CDR3 here is CASGISDKRRNEQFF. CDR3 nucleotide sequence: TGTGCCAGCGGGATTAGCGATAAGAGACGGAATGAGCAGTTCTTC.

The sample holds a few counts of this clone. The gene calls are TRBV7-9 and TRBJ2-2, with TRBD2 matching over 8 bases. Trimming took 1 base from V and 1 from J; bases not matched to a gene: 11. This CDR3 contains 19 residues. The germline V gene encodes CDR1 SEHNR and CDR2 FQNEAQ (reference sequence). CDR3 bases: TGTGCCAGCAGCTTAGTTGGGATAGCGGGATTCGAGAACACCGGGGAGCTGTTTTTT. Protein sequence: CASSLVGIAGFENTGELFF.

This clone was seen only once. The chain couples TRBV7-2 to TRBJ2-1; D is possibly TRBD2 (6 bases). V was trimmed by 4 bases and J by 5 bases, leaving 15 bases between them. Germline V gene lookup returns CDR1 SGHTA and CDR2 FQGNSA. The CDR3 loop spans 15 amino acids. The chain's CDR3 is CASSSGSGPHNEQFF. The CDR3 coding sequence is TGTGCCAGCAGCTCCGGGAGCGGACCCCACAATGAGCAGTTCTTC. The full variable domain, rest sourced from reference TRBV7-2 and TRBJ2-1, is GAGVSQSPSNKVTEKGKDVELRCDPISGHTALYWYRQSLGQGLEFLIYFQGNSAPDKSGLPSDRFSAERTGGSVSTLTIQRTQQEDSAVYLCASSSGSGPHNEQFFGPGTRLTVL.

V usage is TRBV7-3 and J usage is TRBJ1-1, with D possibly TRBD1 on 6 matching bases. V was clipped by 4 bases and J by 8 bases, with 17 bases between them. The CDR3 consists of 14 residues. Germline V gene lookup returns CDR1 SGHTA and CDR2 FQGTGA. The CDR3 spells CASSSNPTGAEAFF. In DNA, the CDR3 is TGTGCCAGCAGCTCCAACCCGACAGGAGCCGAAGCTTTCTTT. The full variable domain, completed using reference TRBV7-3 and TRBJ1-1, is GAGVSQTPSNKVTEKGKYVELRCDPISGHTALYWYRQSLGQGPEFLIYFQGTGAADDSGLPNDRFFAVRPEGSVSTLKIQRTERGDSAVYLCASSSNPTGAEAFFGQGTRLTVV.

Of note for this clone: This likely comes from a read error, as the CDR3 has no conserved phenylalanine or tryptophan at its end. The DNA is left out, because the CDR3 cannot be placed on it with certainty; the CDR3 is given as TCRdb lists it. CDR3: CASGPLSGRGAPSV. V is TRBV28 and J is TRBJ1-5. Inclusive of both ends, the CDR3 amounts to 14 amino acids. Germline CDR1 is MDHEN and CDR2 is SYDVKM.

This chain uses TRBV28 with TRBJ2-7; TRBD2 aligns across 14 bases. Germline V gives CDR1 MDHEN, CDR2 SYDVKM. After removal of 6 bases from V and 2 bases from J, the junction contained 3 bases not matched to a gene. This CDR3 is built from 15 residues. The DNA for the CDR3 is TGTGCCAGCAGGGGGACTAGCGGGGGTGCCTACGAGCAGTACTTC. Amino acids: CASRGTSGGAYEQYF.